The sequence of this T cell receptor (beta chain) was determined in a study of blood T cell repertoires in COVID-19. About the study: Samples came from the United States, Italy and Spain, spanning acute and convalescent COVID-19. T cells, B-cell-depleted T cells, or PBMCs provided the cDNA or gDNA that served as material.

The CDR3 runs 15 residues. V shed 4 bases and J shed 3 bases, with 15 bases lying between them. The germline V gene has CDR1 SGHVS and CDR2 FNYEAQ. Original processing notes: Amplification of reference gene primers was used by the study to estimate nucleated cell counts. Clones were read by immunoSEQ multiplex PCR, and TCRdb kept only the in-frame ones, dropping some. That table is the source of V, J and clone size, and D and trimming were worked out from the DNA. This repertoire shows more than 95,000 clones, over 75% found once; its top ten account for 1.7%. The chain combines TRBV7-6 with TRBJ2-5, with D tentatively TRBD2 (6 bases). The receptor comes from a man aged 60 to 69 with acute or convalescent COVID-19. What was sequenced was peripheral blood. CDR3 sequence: CASSSPTSLKETQYF. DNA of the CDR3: TGTGCCAGCAGCTCGCCGACTAGTTTGAAAGAGACCCAGTACTTC.